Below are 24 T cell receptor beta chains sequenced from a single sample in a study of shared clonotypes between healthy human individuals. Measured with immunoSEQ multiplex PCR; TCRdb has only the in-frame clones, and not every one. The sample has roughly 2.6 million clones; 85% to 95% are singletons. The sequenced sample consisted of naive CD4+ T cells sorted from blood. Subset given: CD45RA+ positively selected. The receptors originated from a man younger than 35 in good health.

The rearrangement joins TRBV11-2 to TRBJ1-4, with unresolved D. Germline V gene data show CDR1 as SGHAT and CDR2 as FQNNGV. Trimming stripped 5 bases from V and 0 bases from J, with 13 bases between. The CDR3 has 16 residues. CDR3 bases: TGTGCCAGCAGCCCTTCTGGTTCAGCAACTAATGAAAAACTGTTTTTT. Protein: CASSPSGSATNEKLFF.

CDR3 DNA: TGTGCCAGCAGCGTAGCCCCCGGACAGGGGGCTTTTGGAAACACCATATATTTT. This sequence encodes CASSVAPGQGAFGNTIYF. The V and J genes are TRBV9 and TRBJ1-3; 11 bases map to TRBD1. Germline CDR1 is SGDLS and CDR2 is YYNGEE. The CDR3 covers 18 residues. V lost 0 bases and J lost 3; bases outside the gene matches: 8.

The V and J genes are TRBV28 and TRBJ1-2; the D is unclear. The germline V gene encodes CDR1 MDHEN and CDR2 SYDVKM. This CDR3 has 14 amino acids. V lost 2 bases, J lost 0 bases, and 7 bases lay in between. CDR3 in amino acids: CASSLGVANYGYTF. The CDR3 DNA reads TGTGCCAGCAGTTTAGGGGTAGCTAACTATGGCTACACCTTC.

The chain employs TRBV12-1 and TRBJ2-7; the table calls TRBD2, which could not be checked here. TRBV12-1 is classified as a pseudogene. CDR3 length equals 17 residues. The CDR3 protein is CASSKLQGLAGGGRQYF. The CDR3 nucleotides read TGTGCCAGCAGCAAACTTCAGGGACTAGCGGGAGGGGGGAGGCAGTACTTC.

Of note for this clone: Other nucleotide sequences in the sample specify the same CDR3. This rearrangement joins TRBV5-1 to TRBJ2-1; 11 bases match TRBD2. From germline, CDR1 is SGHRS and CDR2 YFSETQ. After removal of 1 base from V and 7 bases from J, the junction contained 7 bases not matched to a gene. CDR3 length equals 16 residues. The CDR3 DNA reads TGCGCCAGCAGCTTGTTAGCGGGAGGGCCGGGAAATGAGCAGTTCTTC. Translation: CASSLLAGGPGNEQFF. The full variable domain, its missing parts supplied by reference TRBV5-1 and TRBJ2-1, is KAGVTQTPRYLIKTRGQQVTLSCSPISGHRSVSWYQQTPGQGLQFLFEYFSETQRNKGNFPGRFSGRQFSNSRSEMNVSTLELGDSALYLCASSLLAGGPGNEQFFGPGTRLTVL.

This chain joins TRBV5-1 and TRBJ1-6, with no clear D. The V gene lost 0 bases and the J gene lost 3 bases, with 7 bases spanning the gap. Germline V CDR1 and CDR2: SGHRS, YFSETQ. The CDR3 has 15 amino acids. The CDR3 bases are TGCGCCAGCAGCTTGGGCAAGGACTATAATTCACCCCTCCACTTT. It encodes CASSLGKDYNSPLHF.

DNA of the CDR3: TGTGCCAGCAGTTACTCGGGGGCGATGAACACTGAAGCTTTCTTT. Translating it yields CASSYSGAMNTEAFF. This rearrangement joins TRBV6-5 to TRBJ1-1; weak D call: TRBD1 (6 bases). Trimming shortened V by 0 bases and J by 0 bases, and 8 bases separated the two germline ends. This CDR3 region has 15 residues. CDR1 is MNHEY and CDR2 is SVGAGI in the germline V gene.

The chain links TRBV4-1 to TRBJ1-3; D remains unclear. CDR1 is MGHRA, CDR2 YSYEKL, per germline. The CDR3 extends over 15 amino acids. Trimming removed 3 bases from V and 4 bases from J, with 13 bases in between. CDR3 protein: CASSQAGSEGNTIYF. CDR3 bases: TGCGCCAGCAGCCAGGCCGGCTCAGAGGGAAACACCATATATTTT.

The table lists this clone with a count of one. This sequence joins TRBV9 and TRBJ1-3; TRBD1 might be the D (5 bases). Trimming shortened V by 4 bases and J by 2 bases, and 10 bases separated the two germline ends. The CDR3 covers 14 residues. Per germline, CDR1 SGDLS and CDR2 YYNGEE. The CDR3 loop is CASSPRDPGNTIYF. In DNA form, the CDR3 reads TGTGCCAGCAGCCCTCGGGACCCTGGAAACACCATATATTTT.

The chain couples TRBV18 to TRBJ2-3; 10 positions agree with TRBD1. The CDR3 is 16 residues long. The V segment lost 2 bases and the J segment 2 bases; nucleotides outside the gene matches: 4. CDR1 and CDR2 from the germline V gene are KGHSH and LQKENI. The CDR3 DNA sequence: TGTGCCAGCTCACCAGCGACAGGGGGCTCCACAGATACGCAGTATTTT. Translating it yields CASSPATGGSTDTQYF.

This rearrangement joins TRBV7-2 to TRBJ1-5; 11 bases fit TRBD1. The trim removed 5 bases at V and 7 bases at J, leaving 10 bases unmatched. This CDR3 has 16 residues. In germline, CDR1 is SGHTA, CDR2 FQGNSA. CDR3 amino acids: CASSNTDRGLGQPQHF. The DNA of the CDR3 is TGTGCCAGCAGCAACACGGACAGGGGGCTAGGACAGCCCCAGCATTTT.

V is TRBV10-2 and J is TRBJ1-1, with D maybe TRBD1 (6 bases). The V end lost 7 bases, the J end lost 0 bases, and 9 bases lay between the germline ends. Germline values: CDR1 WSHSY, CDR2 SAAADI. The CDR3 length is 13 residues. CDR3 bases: TGCGCCAGCATCAAGGGGGTGAACACTGAAGCTTTCTTT. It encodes CASIKGVNTEAFF.

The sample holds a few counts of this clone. The CDR3 region has the DNA TGTGCCGGAGAGGGAGGTAGGCAAGCTTTCTTT. Protein sequence: CAGEGGRQAFF. The chain is built from TRBV30 and TRBJ1-1; D is undetermined. Germline CDR1 reads GTSNPN; CDR2 reads SVGIG (reference sequence). Trimming took off 8 bases at V and 9 bases at J, with 16 bases between the two ends. This CDR3 spans 11 amino acids.

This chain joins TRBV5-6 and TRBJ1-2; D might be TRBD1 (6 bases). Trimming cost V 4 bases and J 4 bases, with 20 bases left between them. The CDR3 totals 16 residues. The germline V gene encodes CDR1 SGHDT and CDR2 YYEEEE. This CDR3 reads CASSLYYTGHSYGYTF. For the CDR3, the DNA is TGTGCCAGCAGCCTCTACTATACGGGACACTCCTATGGCTACACCTTC.

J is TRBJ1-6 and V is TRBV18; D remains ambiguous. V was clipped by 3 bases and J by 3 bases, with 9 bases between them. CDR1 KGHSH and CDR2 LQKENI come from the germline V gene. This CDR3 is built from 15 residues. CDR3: CASSPWGDYNSPLHF. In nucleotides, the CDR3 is TGTGCCAGCTCACCTTGGGGAGACTATAATTCACCCCTCCACTTT. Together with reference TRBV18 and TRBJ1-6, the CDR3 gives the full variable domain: NAGVMQNPRHLVRRRGQEARLRCSPMKGHSHVYWYRQLPEEGLKFMVYLQKENIIDESGMPKERFSAEFPKEGPSILRIQQVVRGDSAAYFCASSPWGDYNSPLHFGNGTRLTVT.

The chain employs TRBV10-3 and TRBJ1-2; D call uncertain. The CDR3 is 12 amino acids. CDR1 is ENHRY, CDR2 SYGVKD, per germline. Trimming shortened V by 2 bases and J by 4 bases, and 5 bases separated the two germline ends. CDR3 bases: TGTGCCATCAGTGAGCTCGGCTATGGCTACACCTTC. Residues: CAISELGYGYTF.

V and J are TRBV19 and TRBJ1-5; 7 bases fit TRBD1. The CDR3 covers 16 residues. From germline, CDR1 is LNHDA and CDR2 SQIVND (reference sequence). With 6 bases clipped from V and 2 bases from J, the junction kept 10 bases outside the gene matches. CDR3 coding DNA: TGTGCCAGTAGCGGGACAGCCTGGGTGCGCAATCAGCCCCAGCATTTT. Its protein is CASSGTAWVRNQPQHF.

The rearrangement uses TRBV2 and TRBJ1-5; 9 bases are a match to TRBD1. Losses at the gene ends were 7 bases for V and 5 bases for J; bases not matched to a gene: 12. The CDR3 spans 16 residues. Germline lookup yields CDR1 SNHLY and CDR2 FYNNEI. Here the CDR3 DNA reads TGTGCCAGCAACATACCGGGACAGGGATCGGATCAGCCCCAGCATTTT. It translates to CASNIPGQGSDQPQHF.

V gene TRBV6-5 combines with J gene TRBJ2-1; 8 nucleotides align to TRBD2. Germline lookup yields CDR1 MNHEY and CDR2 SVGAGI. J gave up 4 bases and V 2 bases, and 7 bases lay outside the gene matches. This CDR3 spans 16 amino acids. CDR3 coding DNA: TGTGCCAGCAGTTACGGCGGGGGGAAATTTTACAATGAGCAGTTCTTC. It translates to CASSYGGGKFYNEQFF.

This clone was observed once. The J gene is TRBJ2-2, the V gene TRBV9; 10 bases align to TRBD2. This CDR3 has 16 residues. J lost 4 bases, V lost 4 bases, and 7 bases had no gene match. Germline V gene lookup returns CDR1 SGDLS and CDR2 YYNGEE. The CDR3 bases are TGTGCCAGCAGCCTACTAGCGGGACGGGGCACCGGGGAGCTGTTTTTT. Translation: CASSLLAGRGTGELFF.

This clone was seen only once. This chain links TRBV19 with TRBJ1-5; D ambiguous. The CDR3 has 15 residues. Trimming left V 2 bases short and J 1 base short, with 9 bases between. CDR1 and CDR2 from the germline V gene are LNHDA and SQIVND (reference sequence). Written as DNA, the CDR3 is TGTGCCAGTAGTATATTGTCGGGGAGCAATCAGCCCCAGCATTTT. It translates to CASSILSGSNQPQHF.

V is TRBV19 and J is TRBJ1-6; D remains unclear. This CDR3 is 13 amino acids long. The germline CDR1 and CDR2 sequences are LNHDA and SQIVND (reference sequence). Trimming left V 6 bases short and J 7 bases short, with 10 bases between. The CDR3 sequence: CASSTTPNSPLHF. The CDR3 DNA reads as TGTGCCAGTAGCACGACCCCAAATTCACCCCTCCACTTT.

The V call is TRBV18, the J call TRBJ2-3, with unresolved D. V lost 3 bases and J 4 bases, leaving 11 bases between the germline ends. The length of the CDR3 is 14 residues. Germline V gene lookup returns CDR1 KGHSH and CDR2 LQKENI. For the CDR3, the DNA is TGTGCCAGCTCACCCGCCCGGGCGCCAGATACGCAGTATTTT. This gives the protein CASSPARAPDTQYF.

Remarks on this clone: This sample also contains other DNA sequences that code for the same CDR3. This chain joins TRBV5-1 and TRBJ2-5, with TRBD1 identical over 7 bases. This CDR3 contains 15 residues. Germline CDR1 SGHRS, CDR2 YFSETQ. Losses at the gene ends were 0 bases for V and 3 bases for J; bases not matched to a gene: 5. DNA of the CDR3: TGCGCCAGCAGCTTGGCTCGACAGGGTGAAGAGACCCAGTACTTC. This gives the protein CASSLARQGEETQYF.